This note documents a single TCR beta chain sequence. Its antigen is undetermined. The V gene's germline CDR1 is SGHNT and CDR2 YENEEA. The V end was cut by 5 bases, the J end by 10 bases, with 12 bases between. This CDR3 spans 12 amino acids. This specimen belongs to a study of blood T cells in healthy people across ages. The study, taken as a whole, reports: Estimates of total diversity, which came from one million sequenced T cells, were considered to be underestimates. Unsorted PBMCs prevented conclusive naive versus antigen-experienced comparison.

Next came a second PCR, run for about 7 to 12 cycles, which used a sample-barcoded 5' primer along with a J-beta primer mix. TCRdb analysed the 5' RACE reads with MiXCR anew, one entry per CDR3 protein. Of approximately 770,000 distinct CDR3 sequences in the sample, roughly 60% were seen once. Each sample had at least 6.5 million PBMCs isolated. The TCR originated in a man aged 30 to 45 in good health. The specimen was blood. J is TRBJ2-1 and V is TRBV11-3; TRBD1 is a possible D gene (5 bases). The CDR3 loop is CASSTDRQEQFF. The CDR3 DNA reads as TGTGCCAGCAGCACTGACAGACAGGAGCAGTTCTTC. Looking up the rest from reference TRBV11-3 and TRBJ2-1 gives the full variable domain: EAGVVQSPRYKIIEKKQPVAFWCNPISGHNTLYWYLQNLGQGPELLIRYENEEAVDDSQLPKDRFSAERLKGVDSTLKIQPAELGDSAVYLCASSTDRQEQFFGPGTRLTVL.